Each of the 21 T cell receptor beta chains below was sequenced from the same sample in a study of spatial heterogeneity in lung cancer. TCRdb reprocessed the 5' RACE reads via MiXCR and lists one record per CDR3 protein. This sample carries about 48,000 distinct CDR3 sequences, approximately 5.3% of them seen once, and the ten largest clones take 8.5% to 14%. Time point of the sample: sample taken at primary tumor resection. Sequenced here: PBMCs, sampled at surgery. These receptors all stem from a male donor with early-stage non-small cell lung cancer.

This clonotype was seen ten or more times. The rearrangement joins TRBV4-1 to TRBJ2-2, with D unclear. This CDR3 has 16 residues. The V gene's germline CDR1 is MGHRA and CDR2 YSYEKL. V gave up 4 bases and J gave up 0 bases, with 12 bases separating them. CDR3 loop: CASSRVGGSNTGELFF. DNA for the CDR3: TGCGCCAGCAGCCGAGTCGGTGGGTCGAACACCGGGGAGCTGTTTTTT.

This clonotype was counted only a few times. This sequence joins TRBV20-1 and TRBJ2-3; 12 bases line up with TRBD2. Germline values: CDR1 DFQATT, CDR2 SNEGSKA (reference sequence). The trim removed 6 bases at V and 5 bases at J, leaving 15 bases unmatched. CDR3 length: 17 amino acids. The CDR3: CSASPLLLAGGGDTQYF. The CDR3 bases are TGCAGTGCCAGCCCCTTACTACTAGCGGGAGGTGGAGATACGCAGTATTTT.

In this sample, this clonotype turned up a few times. The chain couples TRBV5-1 to TRBJ2-2; no firm D call. Per the germline V gene, CDR1 is SGHRS and CDR2 is YFSETQ. The V and J ends lost 0 bases and 5 bases respectively, with 8 bases between them. CDR3 length equals 14 residues. The CDR3 region is CASSLEARTGELFF. The CDR3 coding sequence is TGCGCCAGCAGCTTGGAAGCGAGGACCGGGGAGCTGTTTTTT.

In this sample, this clonotype turned up many times. This chain links TRBV3-1 with TRBJ2-5, with 8 bases that match TRBD2. Looked up from germline, CDR1 is LGHDT and CDR2 is YNNKEL (reference sequence). The CDR3 covers 12 residues. V gave up 7 bases and J gave up 3 bases; unmatched junction bases: 1. CDR3 sequence (DNA): TGTGCCAGCACACTAGCGGAAGAGACCCAGTACTTC. Translation gives CASTLAEETQYF.

As regards this clonotype: This clone may be a read error of a much larger clone one base away. The chain links TRBV19 to TRBJ2-1, with D perhaps matching TRBD1 (5 bases). CDR1 and CDR2 (germline): LNHDA, SQIVND (reference sequence). This CDR3 contains 12 residues. The DNA of the CDR3 is TGTACCAGTGCCGGACCAAGGGGTGAGCAGTTCTTC. Translation: CTSAGPRGEQFF.

This clonotype was seen ten or more times. J is TRBJ2-1 and V is TRBV12-3 or TRBV12-4; 11 bases are shared with TRBD2. The CDR3 consists of 16 residues. V dropped 5 bases and J dropped 4; count of bases not matched to a gene: 7. The CDR3 region is CASSLGGLADYNEQFF. The CDR3 region has the DNA TGTGCCAGCAGTCTAGGGGGACTAGCGGATTACAATGAGCAGTTCTTC.

This clonotype was seen at least ten times. The rearrangement uses TRBV7-6 and TRBJ1-3, with a tentative D call TRBD1 (5 bases). This CDR3 is 15 amino acids long. The V gene's germline CDR1 is SGHVS and CDR2 FNYEAQ. Trimming removed 5 bases at V and 3 bases at J, with 14 bases between. CDR3 loop: CASSPGILSGNTIYF. CDR3 nucleotide sequence: TGTGCCAGCAGCCCAGGGATACTAAGTGGAAACACCATATATTTT.

This clonotype was recorded at least ten times. The chain recombines TRBV20-1 with TRBJ2-1; 7 bases fit TRBD2. The CDR3 is made up of 14 amino acids. J gave up 3 bases and V 8 bases, and 10 bases lay outside the gene matches. Germline assignment: CDR1 DFQATT and CDR2 SNEGSKA (reference sequence). CDR3 in DNA: TGCAGTTTCAATAGCGGGCAGGTCTACAATGAGCAGTTCTTC. Translating gives CSFNSGQVYNEQFF.

This clonotype was detected ten times or more. The chain links TRBV24-1 to TRBJ2-1; D gene ambiguous. This CDR3 has 15 residues. The V end lost 4 bases, the J end lost 2 bases, and 11 bases lay between the germline ends. Germline V gene sequence: CDR1 KGHDR, CDR2 SFDVKD. The CDR3 here is CATSDPRRAYNEQFF. The CDR3 nucleotides are TGTGCCACCAGTGACCCACGGAGAGCCTACAATGAGCAGTTCTTC.

This clonotype was seen a few times. The V gene is TRBV5-6, the J gene TRBJ2-7; a weak D match, TRBD1 (6 bases). Germline V CDR1 and CDR2: SGHDT, YYEEEE. V lost 3 bases and J 7 bases, leaving 14 bases between the germline ends. This CDR3 is built from 13 residues. The CDR3 DNA reads TGTGCCAGCAGCTCCGGACAGTTCTTAGAGCAGTACTTC. Translation gives CASSSGQFLEQYF.

A word on this clonotype: A much larger clone differs by one base, so this may be a read error. The chain combines TRBV12-3 or TRBV12-4 with TRBJ2-3; no reliable D call. V gave up 7 bases and J gave up 5 bases, with 7 bases separating them. This CDR3 spans 11 amino acids. The CDR3 spells CASIPGDTQYF. The CDR3, as DNA: TGTGCCAGCATCCCCGGAGATACGCAGTATTTT.

V and J are TRBV9 and TRBJ2-2; no reliable D call. CDR3 length equals 15 residues. Germline V gene sequence: CDR1 SGDLS, CDR2 YYNGEE. Trimming removed 0 bases at V and 2 bases at J, with 8 bases between. The CDR3 bases are TGTGCCAGCAGCGTAGATTTGCAAAACACCGGGGAGCTGTTTTTT. Translating gives CASSVDLQNTGELFF.

This clonotype was recorded at least ten times. The chain links TRBV29-1 to TRBJ1-1; D may be TRBD1 (6 bases). CDR3 length: 17 amino acids. Germline loops: CDR1 SQVTM, CDR2 ANQGSEA. V dropped 4 bases and J dropped 0 bases, with 21 bases sitting between them. CDR3 sequence (DNA): TGCAGCGTTGGCTCCGTAGGGGGGGGGACATTGAACACTGAAGCTTTCTTT. It translates to CSVGSVGGGTLNTEAFF.

This clonotype was seen repeatedly, ten times or more. The rearrangement uses TRBV5-5 and TRBJ1-6, with a weak D call TRBD1 (5 bases). V shed 4 bases and J shed 6 bases, with 14 bases lying between them. Germline V lookup: CDR1 SGHKS, CDR2 YYEKEE (reference sequence). The CDR3 has 15 amino acids. The CDR3 DNA is TGTGCCAGCAGCAATAACAGGAATGGTAATTCACCCCTCCACTTT. Translated, it gives CASSNNRNGNSPLHF.

The sample holds many counts of this clonotype. The chain recombines TRBV30 with TRBJ1-1; D gene uncertain. Trimming shortened V by 1 base and J by 4 bases, and 7 bases separated the two germline ends. The CDR3 has 12 residues. Germline lookup yields CDR1 GTSNPN and CDR2 SVGIG (reference sequence). The DNA for the CDR3 is TGTGCCTGGAGTGGGACCGGCACTGAAGCTTTCTTT. Protein product: CAWSGTGTEAFF.

At least ten counts were recorded for this clonotype. The chain recombines TRBV6-1 with TRBJ2-6; no clear D gene. This CDR3 comprises 15 residues. V was cut by 8 bases and J by 0 bases, with 11 bases left in between. The germline V gene has CDR1 MNHNS and CDR2 SASEGT. In nucleotides, the CDR3 is TGTGCCAGCCCCGCATTCGACTCTGGGGCCAACGTCCTGACTTTC. Residues: CASPAFDSGANVLTF.

This clonotype was found many times. This sequence joins TRBV4-1 and TRBJ2-7, with D perhaps TRBD1 (6 bases). Per the germline V gene, CDR1 is MGHRA and CDR2 is YSYEKL. This CDR3 spans 14 amino acids. Trimming left V 3 bases short and J 5 bases short, with 14 bases between. The CDR3 coding sequence is TGCGCCAGCAGCCAGCCCACAGGGATCGACGAGCAGTACTTC. Translated, it gives CASSQPTGIDEQYF.

This clonotype was counted many times. V is TRBV7-6 and J is TRBJ1-6, with D possibly TRBD1 on 5 matching bases. This CDR3 comprises 14 residues. Germline V gene sequence: CDR1 SGHVS, CDR2 FNYEAQ. The germline V and J ends were trimmed by 2 bases and 7 bases, with 9 bases remaining between them. The CDR3 nucleotides are TGTGCCAGCAGCTTATTAGGGGCGAATTCACCCCTCCACTTT. Its protein is CASSLLGANSPLHF. Complete variable domain (other parts from reference TRBV7-6 and TRBJ1-6): GAGVSQSPRYKVTKRGQDVALRCDPISGHVSLYWYRQALGQGPEFLTYFNYEAQQDKSGLPNDRFSAERPEGSISTLTIQRTEQRDSAMYRCASSLLGANSPLHFGNGTRLTVT.

This clonotype was observed at least ten times. The chain is built from TRBV20-1 and TRBJ2-2; possibly TRBD1 for D (5 bases). Trimming cost V 3 bases and J 7 bases, with 12 bases left between them. Germline values: CDR1 DFQATT, CDR2 SNEGSKA (reference sequence). The CDR3 sequence is 13 residues long. CDR3 coding DNA: TGCAGTGCTAGCCTAGGGGTTGACGGGGAGCTGTTTTTT. Protein: CSASLGVDGELFF.

This clonotype was seen many times. J is TRBJ2-3 and V is TRBV25-1, with a tentative D call TRBD1 (6 bases). CDR1 is MGHDK, CDR2 SYGVNS, per germline. This CDR3 comprises 17 residues. Deletions cut 8 bases from V and 4 bases from J, with 25 bases between. The CDR3 reads CASVSRTASIGADTQYF. CDR3 bases: TGTGCCAGCGTCTCCCGGACAGCGTCCATCGGGGCAGATACGCAGTATTTT.

This clonotype was detected many times. The chain combines TRBV2 with TRBJ2-7, with 9 bases lining up with TRBD2. Per germline, CDR1 SNHLY and CDR2 FYNNEI. V lost 5 bases, J lost 3 bases, and 8 bases stayed unmatched. CDR3 length: 15 residues. The CDR3 protein is CASSPRVSGSYEQYF. The CDR3 nucleotides read TGTGCCAGCAGTCCCCGGGTTAGCGGGAGCTACGAGCAGTACTTC.